Listed below are T cell receptor beta chains from one sample, sequenced in a study of CD8 T cells in Susac syndrome. MiXCR was run by TCRdb on the immunoSEQ multiplex PCR reads, yielding one entry per CDR3 protein. This table holds tens of thousands of distinct CDR3 sequences, approximately 94% found once. The sample consisted of CD8+ T cells from PBMCs. These receptors were taken from a human donor in good health. Each CDR3 is given with its conserved first and last residue. D genes are given only for firm matches. Some rows mark clone size as missing; the rest say once, few, many or name a class of expanded clone.

clone_size,d_call,v_call,j_call,cdr3_nt,cdr3_aa
-,TRBD1,TRBV25-1,TRBJ2-7,TGTGCCAGCAGTGGCCAGACAGGGCACTACGAGCAGTACTTC,CASSGQTGHYEQYF
once,-,TRBV6-5,TRBJ1-6,TGTGCCAGCAGTTACGAGGGGCCGAATTCACCCCTCCACTTT,CASSYEGPNSPLHF
-,-,TRBV20-1,TRBJ1-2,TGCAGTGCTCCGGAGAAATTCACTGGCTACACCTTC,CSAPEKFTGYTF
-,-,TRBV20-1,TRBJ2-5,TGCAGTGCTAGAGATGACCTGTACCAAGAGACCCAGTACTTC,CSARDDLYQETQYF
-,TRBD2,TRBV7-8,TRBJ2-1,TGTGCCAGCAGCCGGACCGGGACTAGCTCATTTGATGAGCAGTTCTTC,CASSRTGTSSFDEQFF
-,-,TRBV29-1,TRBJ2-1,TGCAGCGTTGACGGGGGAAGCTACAATGAGCAGTTCTTC,CSVDGGSYNEQFF
-,-,TRBV27,TRBJ2-7,TGTGCCAGCTGCGGGGTAGGGGCCCACGAGCAGTACTTC,CASCGVGAHEQYF
-,-,TRBV12-3/TRBV12-4,TRBJ1-1,TGTGCCAGCAGTCCGGGGATCGGGACTGAAGCTTTCTTT,CASSPGIGTEAFF
-,-,TRBV2,TRBJ2-1,TGTGCCAGCAGTGAAGGGACAAGTTTCCTAGATGAGCAGTTCTTC,CASSEGTSFLDEQFF
-,-,TRBV20-1,TRBJ2-5,TGCAGTGCTAGATCCTATCGGGGGAAAGAGACCCAGTACTTC,CSARSYRGKETQYF
-,-,TRBV12-3/TRBV12-4,TRBJ2-7,TGTGCCAGCAGTTGGGGAGCGACTTACTACGAGCAGTACTTC,CASSWGATYYEQYF
-,-,TRBV19,TRBJ1-6,TGTGCCAGTAGTATCCCGACAGTTTATAATTCACCCCTCCACTTT,CASSIPTVYNSPLHF
-,TRBD1,TRBV27,TRBJ1-4,TGTGCCAGCAGTCCAAGGGACAGGGTGAATGAAAAACTGTTTTTT,CASSPRDRVNEKLFF